This TCR beta chain was obtained from a study of blood T cell repertoires in COVID-19. Background on the study: Acute and convalescent COVID-19 specimens originated in the United States, Italy and Spain. From T cells, B-cell-depleted T cells, or PBMCs came the material, which was cDNA or gDNA.

Original processing notes: Estimated nucleated cell counts came from reference gene primer amplification. The table came from immunoSEQ multiplex PCR; TCRdb's copy has only in-frame clones and leaves some out. V and J calls plus clone size are reproduced from that table; the DNA served to infer D and trimming. This sample has roughly 46,000 clones, with 70% to 90% found just once. CDR3 size: 15 residues. CDR1 SGHTA and CDR2 FQGTGA come from the germline V gene. Trimming took off 6 bases at V and 7 bases at J, with 19 bases between the two ends. The receptor was isolated from a woman aged 45-59 years who had recovered from COVID-19. The sequencing sample was made of PBMCs or T cells enriched from blood (not recorded which). The chain uses TRBV7-3 and TRBJ2-1; D ambiguous. The DNA of the CDR3 is TGTGCCAGCAGTCTGAACGGTCCCGGGTTAAATGAGCAGTTCTTC. It codes for CASSLNGPGLNEQFF.